A single sample is the source of the 21 T cell receptor beta chains below, sequenced in a study of blood T cell repertoires in COVID-19. The table came from immunoSEQ multiplex PCR; TCRdb's copy has only in-frame clones and leaves some out. Among around 200,000 clones, more than 80% were seen once, and the ten largest hold 6% to 6.5%. The material sequenced was PBMCs or T cells enriched from blood (not recorded which). Receptor source: a man aged 35 to 55 who had recovered from COVID-19.

The gene calls are TRBV6-1 and TRBJ1-6; no firm D call. The V end was cut by 3 bases, the J end by 0 bases, with 9 bases between. The CDR3 is 16 amino acids. Germline-derived CDR1 and CDR2 are MNHNS and SASEGT. The CDR3, as DNA: TGTGCCAGCAGTGAGGGCAGGCCCTCCTATAATTCACCCCTCCACTTT. This encodes CASSEGRPSYNSPLHF.

The V and J genes are TRBV11-2 and TRBJ1-6; possibly TRBD1 for D (6 bases). The CDR3 runs to 15 residues. The V gene's germline CDR1 is SGHAT and CDR2 FQNNGV. With 3 bases removed from V and 7 bases from J, the gap between germline ends came to 13 bases. The CDR3 DNA follows: TGTGCCAGCAGCTTCGAGACAGGCTACAATTCACCCCTCCACTTT. Translation: CASSFETGYNSPLHF. Filled out from reference TRBV11-2 and TRBJ1-6, the complete variable domain reads EAGVAQSPRYKIIEKRQSVAFWCNPISGHATLYWYQQILGQGPKLLIQFQNNGVVDDSQLPKDRFSAERLKGVDSTLKIQPAKLEDSAVYLCASSFETGYNSPLHFGNGTRLTVT.

The rearrangement links TRBV5-1 to TRBJ2-5; the D gene is possibly TRBD1 (5 bases). The germline gives CDR1 SGHRS, CDR2 YFSETQ. CDR3 length equals 13 residues. The V end lost 2 bases, the J end lost 4 bases, and 9 bases lay between the germline ends. CDR3 protein: CASSFQGRETQYF. Written as DNA, the CDR3 is TGCGCCAGCAGCTTCCAGGGTCGAGAGACCCAGTACTTC.

This chain links TRBV2 with TRBJ2-2; 10 bases match TRBD1. Germline V gives CDR1 SNHLY, CDR2 FYNNEI. The CDR3 contains 16 residues. V trimming: 7 bases; J trimming: 5 bases; junction bases outside the gene matches: 10. CDR3 amino acids: CASTVQTGGSTGELFF. The CDR3 nucleotides read TGTGCCAGCACTGTCCAGACAGGGGGCTCAACCGGGGAGCTGTTTTTT. Together with reference TRBV2 and TRBJ2-2, the CDR3 gives the full variable domain: EPEVTQTPSHQVTQMGQEVILRCVPISNHLYFYWYRQILGQKVEFLVSFYNNEISEKSEIFDDQFSVERPDGSNFTLKIRSTKLEDSAMYFCASTVQTGGSTGELFFGEGSRLTVL.

The CDR3 here is CASSLSIGNQPQHF. CDR3 nucleotide sequence: TGTGCCAGCAGTTTATCTATCGGTAATCAGCCCCAGCATTTT. The chain couples TRBV27 to TRBJ1-5; no firm D call. The germline gives CDR1 MNHEY, CDR2 SMNVEV (reference sequence). The V gene lost 0 bases and the J gene lost 4 bases, with 7 bases spanning the gap. There are 14 residues in the CDR3.

The CDR3 DNA reads TGTGCCATCAGTGGTGGTGGGACTAGCGGGGGGGCCTACGATACGCAGTATTTT. Its translation is CAISGGGTSGGAYDTQYF. The rearrangement uses TRBV10-3 and TRBJ2-3, with 16 positions matching TRBD2. The CDR3 consists of 18 residues. The ends lost 4 bases at V and 6 bases at J; junction bases unmatched: 10. Germline V gene lookup returns CDR1 ENHRY and CDR2 SYGVKD.

The table lists this clone with a count of one. The sample contains more than one DNA sequence encoding this CDR3. The chain couples TRBV18 to TRBJ2-7; 8 positions agree with TRBD1. Trimming cost V 6 bases and J 6 bases; bases outside gene matches: 7. This CDR3 has 13 residues. Germline-derived CDR1 and CDR2 are KGHSH and LQKENI. CDR3 DNA sequence: TGTGCCAGCTCCCCCGGGACAGGTGGCGAGCAGTACTTC. This sequence encodes CASSPGTGGEQYF. Full variable domain (remainder filled in from reference TRBV18 and TRBJ2-7): NAGVMQNPRHLVRRRGQEARLRCSPMKGHSHVYWYRQLPEEGLKFMVYLQKENIIDESGMPKERFSAEFPKEGPSILRIQQVVRGDSAAYFCASSPGTGGEQYFGPGTRLTVT.

The chain carries TRBV5-4 and TRBJ1-5; 9 bases align to TRBD1. Germline CDR1 SGHNT, CDR2 YYREEE (reference sequence). Unmatched junction bases numbered 2, after V lost 3 bases and J lost 4 bases. This CDR3 has 14 residues. CDR3 amino acids: CASSSGQGNQPQHF. CDR3 sequence (DNA): TGTGCCAGCAGCTCCGGACAGGGGAATCAGCCCCAGCATTTT.

This clone was seen only a few times. The chain recombines TRBV12-3 or TRBV12-4 with TRBJ2-1; D gene uncertain. The V and J ends lost 4 bases and 6 bases respectively, with 7 bases between them. The CDR3 spans 12 residues. The CDR3 sequence: CASSSPFNEQFF. For the CDR3, the DNA is TGTGCCAGCAGTTCTCCTTTCAATGAGCAGTTCTTC.

The CDR3 sequence: CASRARGFGDNYGYTF. DNA of the CDR3: TGTGCCAGCAGGGCTCGAGGATTCGGAGATAACTATGGCTACACCTTC. The J gene is TRBJ1-2, the V gene TRBV5-6, with D unclear. With 5 bases removed from V and 1 base from J, the gap between germline ends came to 18 bases. The CDR3 length is 16 residues. CDR1 is SGHDT, CDR2 YYEEEE, per germline.

This clone was found a few times. The rearrangement links TRBV4-1 to TRBJ1-1; tentative D call: TRBD1 (6 bases). Trimming removed 3 bases from V and 7 bases from J, with 9 bases in between. Germline V lookup: CDR1 MGHRA, CDR2 YSYEKL. CDR3 length: 12 amino acids. The CDR3 spells CASSQGQLEAFF. The CDR3 DNA reads TGCGCCAGCAGCCAGGGACAACTTGAAGCTTTCTTT.

The genes are TRBV27 and TRBJ1-5; 7 bases line up with TRBD1. CDR1 and CDR2 (germline): MNHEY, SMNVEV (reference sequence). After removal of 5 bases from V and 4 bases from J, the junction contained 5 bases not matched to a gene. The CDR3 spans 14 residues. The CDR3 coding sequence is TGTGCCAGCAGTCCCGGGACAGTGAATCAGCCCCAGCATTTT. Translation gives CASSPGTVNQPQHF.

The chain uses TRBV7-2 and TRBJ2-2; TRBD1 might be the D (7 bases). Trimming removed 5 bases at V and 2 bases at J, with 12 bases between. This CDR3 has 15 residues. Germline values: CDR1 SGHTA, CDR2 FQGNSA. For the CDR3, the DNA is TGTGCCAGCAGCCTGCAGGGGGGAAACACCGGGGAGCTGTTTTTT. It yields the protein CASSLQGGNTGELFF.

The J gene is TRBJ1-1, the V gene TRBV19; the D gene is possibly TRBD1 (6 bases). The germline V gene encodes CDR1 LNHDA and CDR2 SQIVND (reference sequence). Trimming took 7 bases from V and 4 from J, leaving 22 bases between them. The CDR3 is made up of 16 amino acids. The CDR3 spells CASIGFAPRGRTEAFF. CDR3 DNA sequence: TGTGCCAGTATAGGTTTTGCGCCCAGGGGACGCACTGAAGCTTTCTTT.

This chain joins TRBV9 and TRBJ1-1; 7 nucleotides line up with TRBD1. J lost 1 base, V lost 1 base, and 13 bases had no gene match. The CDR3 is made up of 18 amino acids. Per germline, CDR1 SGDLS and CDR2 YYNGEE. CDR3 DNA sequence: TGTGCCAGCAGCGTAACTCGGGATTCAAACAGGGGGAACACTGAAGCTTTCTTT. Its translation is CASSVTRDSNRGNTEAFF. The full variable domain, completed using reference TRBV9 and TRBJ1-1, is DSGVTQTPKHLITATGQRVTLRCSPRSGDLSVYWYQQSLDQGLQFLIQYYNGEERAKGNILERFSAQQFPDLHSELNLSSLELGDSALYFCASSVTRDSNRGNTEAFFGQGTRLTVV.

The rearrangement uses TRBV12-2 and TRBJ2-7; the table calls TRBD2, which could not be checked here. TRBV12-2 is designated a pseudogene. The CDR3 loop spans 19 amino acids. The CDR3 is CASRSSVKGGISKSYEQYF. CDR3 DNA sequence: TGTGCAAGTCGCTCGTCGGTCAAGGGCGGGATCTCTAAGTCCTACGAGCAGTACTTC.

The chain employs TRBV19 and TRBJ1-2, with 7 bases lining up with TRBD1. CDR1 and CDR2 (germline): LNHDA, SQIVND (reference sequence). Germline trimming cut 6 bases from V and 7 bases from J; bases unmatched to any gene: 5. This CDR3 region has 12 residues. CDR3 region: CASRDRLSGYTF. The CDR3 DNA reads TGTGCCAGTAGGGACAGGTTAAGTGGCTACACCTTC.

The J gene is TRBJ1-5, the V gene TRBV5-5; D uncertain. Germline CDR1 is SGHKS and CDR2 is YYEKEE (reference sequence). V was shortened by 0 bases and J by 0 bases, with 7 bases between the two germline ends. The CDR3 length is 15 residues. The CDR3 nucleotides are TGTGCCAGCAGCTTGGGGAGAGATAGCAATCAGCCCCAGCATTTT. Translated, it gives CASSLGRDSNQPQHF.

The rearrangement links TRBV27 to TRBJ1-2; perhaps TRBD1 as D (5 bases). Germline V CDR1 and CDR2: MNHEY, SMNVEV (reference sequence). V was clipped by 2 bases and J by 3 bases, with 10 bases between them. There are 14 residues in the CDR3. In DNA form, the CDR3 reads TGTGCCAGCAGTTTAGGCCAGGGCTACTATGGCTACACCTTC. Encoded protein: CASSLGQGYYGYTF.

The V call is TRBV9, the J call TRBJ2-1; a weak D match, TRBD2 (6 bases). The germline V gene encodes CDR1 SGDLS and CDR2 YYNGEE. V lost 3 bases and J lost 4, with 14 bases in between. This CDR3 contains 15 residues. CDR3 DNA sequence: TGTGCCAGCAGCGCAAGCGGGCTGGGTTACAATGAGCAGTTCTTC. Protein product: CASSASGLGYNEQFF.

The chain has TRBV12-5 and TRBJ1-5, with D possibly matching TRBD1 (6 bases). Trimming shortened V by 5 bases and J by 3 bases, and 23 bases separated the two germline ends. Germline V gives CDR1 LGHNT, CDR2 FRNRAP. There are 18 residues in the CDR3. CDR3 residues: CASGQLGGDVLPNQPQHF. CDR3 bases: TGTGCTAGTGGTCAATTAGGGGGGGATGTACTCCCCAATCAGCCCCAGCATTTT.